These 14 T cell receptor beta chains were sequenced from one sample in a study of sequential checkpoint blockade in melanoma. The treatment is: randomized to nivolumab then ipilimumab (arm A) or the reverse (arm B). Profiled with immunoSEQ multiplex PCR; TCRdb holds only in-frame clones, not every one. The table lists under 2,500 clones, around 30% of them singletons, with over 20% in the top ten. This specimen consisted of tumor tissue (inferred from file names), obtained from a patient given nivolumab and ipilimumab in sequence. The receptors derive from a human donor with melanoma.

This chain uses TRBV23-1 with TRBJ2-5; D is uncertain. TRBV23-1 has ORF status, its function being uncertain. The CDR3 consists of 15 residues. Trimming shortened V by 1 base and J by 2 bases, and 11 bases separated the two germline ends. The DNA of the CDR3 is TGCGCCAGCAGTCAATACCCCCGGAAGCAAGAGACCCAGTACTTC. Amino acid sequence: CASSQYPRKQETQYF.

This clone is medium-sized in the sample. The V call is TRBV11-3, the J call TRBJ2-1; TRBD2 agrees at 12 bases. V was clipped by 5 bases and J by 5 bases; unmatched bases: 10. The CDR3 runs 17 residues. From germline, CDR1 is SGHNT and CDR2 YENEEA. The CDR3 spells CASSPPSGGALHNEQFF. The CDR3 nucleotides are TGTGCCAGCAGCCCGCCTAGCGGGGGGGCCTTACACAATGAGCAGTTCTTC.

J is TRBJ2-7 and V is TRBV18; D is ambiguous. Trimming shortened V by 4 bases and J by 6 bases, and 13 bases separated the two germline ends. This CDR3 has 13 amino acids. Germline V gene sequence: CDR1 KGHSH, CDR2 LQKENI. The CDR3 region is CASSRQGSGEQYF. In DNA, the CDR3 is TGTGCCAGCTCACGACAAGGCTCCGGCGAGCAGTACTTC.

The V and J genes are TRBV19 and TRBJ1-1; weak D call: TRBD1 (5 bases). Germline CDR1 and CDR2: LNHDA and SQIVND (reference sequence). The CDR3 is 14 residues long. V lost 7 bases and J 0 bases, leaving 12 bases between the germline ends. This CDR3 reads CASTGGLMNTEAFF. CDR3 DNA sequence: TGTGCCAGTACTGGGGGTCTCATGAACACTGAAGCTTTCTTT.

Points on this clone: Other DNA sequences from this sample encode an identical CDR3 as well. The CDR3 spells CASSFQGAEETQYF. CDR3 DNA: TGCGCCAGCAGCTTTCAGGGGGCCGAAGAGACCCAGTACTTC. This chain joins TRBV5-1 and TRBJ2-5, with 8 bases fitting TRBD1. The CDR3 is 14 amino acids. V gave up 2 bases and J gave up 3 bases; unmatched junction bases: 3. Germline V gene data show CDR1 as SGHRS and CDR2 as YFSETQ.

The chain couples TRBV5-1 to TRBJ1-3; no reliable D call. Trimming left V 2 bases short and J 8 bases short, with 17 bases between. The CDR3 runs to 15 residues. Germline V CDR1 and CDR2: SGHRS, YFSETQ. The CDR3 spells CASSFGGVTWDTIYF. The DNA of the CDR3 is TGCGCCAGCAGCTTCGGCGGAGTGACATGGGACACCATATATTTT.

By proportion, this clone is medium-sized (0.01 to 0.1%). V is TRBV6-8 and J is TRBJ2-1; unclear D gene. The CDR3 is 12 amino acids. CDR1 and CDR2 (germline): MNHGY, SAAAGT. The V end was cut by 7 bases, the J end by 5 bases, with 9 bases between. CDR3 nucleotides: TGTGCCAGCAACGCGTTGAACAATGAGCAGTTCTTC. This encodes CASNALNNEQFF.

There are a few counts of this clone. V and J are TRBV6-8 and TRBJ1-5; maybe TRBD1 (6 bases). CDR3 length: 14 residues. Trimming removed 6 bases at V and 4 bases at J, with 13 bases between. From germline, CDR1 is MNHGY and CDR2 SAAAGT. DNA for the CDR3: TGTGCCAGCAGCCCGGACAGCGCTAATCAGCCCCAGCATTTT. It codes for CASSPDSANQPQHF.

The chain's CDR3 is CASSGTSTETQYF. CDR3 in DNA: TGTGCCAGCTCAGGTACTAGCACGGAGACCCAGTACTTC. The chain employs TRBV18 and TRBJ2-5, with D tentatively TRBD2 (6 bases). The CDR3 contains 13 residues. Germline CDR1 reads KGHSH; CDR2 reads LQKENI. The V end was cut by 5 bases, the J end by 5 bases, with 12 bases between.

This clone was picked up a small number of times. V gene TRBV19 combines with J gene TRBJ1-5; no reliable D call. The germline V gene has CDR1 LNHDA and CDR2 SQIVND (reference sequence). V gave up 9 bases and J gave up 1 base, with 7 bases separating them. CDR3 length: 12 residues. CDR3: CASSVSNQPQHF. In DNA form, the CDR3 reads TGTGCCAGCAGTGTAAGCAATCAGCCCCAGCATTTT.

The chain recombines TRBV6-8 with TRBJ2-3; D gene unclear. Germline V gene lookup returns CDR1 MNHGY and CDR2 SAAAGT. The V end lost 4 bases, the J end lost 0 bases, and 11 bases lay between the germline ends. This CDR3 region has 15 residues. CDR3 coding DNA: TGTGCCAGCAGTTCACTGACACTCAGCACAGATACGCAGTATTTT. Translating gives CASSSLTLSTDTQYF.

The chain employs TRBV18 and TRBJ1-5; D remains unclear. V dropped 3 bases and J dropped 7 bases, with 28 bases sitting between them. The CDR3 contains 19 residues. The germline V gene has CDR1 KGHSH and CDR2 LQKENI. The CDR3 region has the DNA TGTGCCAGCTCACCGAGCTTAGGCCTATCGTTGCCCGAGTTCCAGCCCCAGCATTTT. Translated, it gives CASSPSLGLSLPEFQPQHF. Together with reference TRBV18 and TRBJ1-5, the CDR3 gives the full variable domain: NAGVMQNPRHLVRRRGQEARLRCSPMKGHSHVYWYRQLPEEGLKFMVYLQKENIIDESGMPKERFSAEFPKEGPSILRIQQVVRGDSAAYFCASSPSLGLSLPEFQPQHFGDGTRLSIL.

Relative to its sample, this clone is medium-sized. In DNA, the CDR3 is TGTGCCGTCGGACTAGCGGAATCTAGCACAGATACGCAGTATTTT. This gives the protein CAVGLAESSTDTQYF. The chain links TRBV6-8 to TRBJ2-3; 10 nucleotides align to TRBD2. J lost 0 bases, V lost 11 bases, and 8 bases had no gene match. CDR3 size: 15 residues. The V gene's germline CDR1 is MNHGY and CDR2 SAAAGT.

This clone is deemed medium-sized. This rearrangement joins TRBV23-1 to TRBJ1-1; the match to TRBD1 covers 9 bases. TRBV23-1 is an ORF, with its function uncertain. CDR3 length: 16 amino acids. V was clipped by 6 bases and J by 4 bases; unmatched bases: 12. As DNA, the CDR3 is TGCGCCAGCAGCCACCAACAGGGGGCAGGATTCACTGAAGCTTTCTTT. It encodes CASSHQQGAGFTEAFF.